Listed below are T cell receptor beta chains from one sample, sequenced in a study of blood T cell repertoires in COVID-19. Measured with immunoSEQ multiplex PCR; TCRdb has only the in-frame clones, and not every one. The profile shows some 52,000 clones, roughly 84% of them singletons. Sequencing was done on a sample of peripheral blood. Every receptor here comes from a man in his forties or fifties with acute or convalescent COVID-19. CDR3s include the opening cysteine and the closing phenylalanine or tryptophan. The order of the fields is D gene, V gene, J gene, clone size, CDR3 DNA, CDR3 protein. A D gene is named only where the DNA matches it firmly. Not every row has a clone size; where given, it reads once, few, many or a size class.

D: .; V: TRBV28; J: TRBJ2-1; size: .; DNA: TGTGCCGCTACGGAGAGCGGGCGTGAGCAGTTCTTC; CDR3: CAATESGREQFF
D: .; V: TRBV18; J: TRBJ2-7; size: .; DNA: TGTGCCAGCTCACCACCCTCCAGGACTTACTACGAGCAGTACTTC; CDR3: CASSPPSRTYYEQYF
D: TRBD2; V: TRBV19; J: TRBJ2-5; size: few; DNA: TGTGCCAGTAGTATTGGCGGGAGTCCCCCCGAGACCCAGTACTTC; CDR3: CASSIGGSPPETQYF
D: TRBD1; V: TRBV7-9; J: TRBJ1-1; size: .; DNA: TGTGCCAGCAGCTTCTCGGACAGGAAGACTGAAGCTTTCTTT; CDR3: CASSFSDRKTEAFF
D: .; V: TRBV9; J: TRBJ2-1; size: .; DNA: TGTGCCAGCAGCGTAACGGGGTACAATGAGCAGTTCTTC; CDR3: CASSVTGYNEQFF
D: .; V: TRBV29-1; J: TRBJ2-1; size: .; DNA: TGCAGCGTTGTCGGCTACAATGAGCAGTTCTTC; CDR3: CSVVGYNEQFF
D: TRBD2; V: TRBV28; J: TRBJ2-7; size: .; DNA: TGTGCCAGCTACGGACTAGCGGGGTCCTACGAGCAGTACTTC; CDR3: CASYGLAGSYEQYF
D: .; V: TRBV5-1; J: TRBJ2-3; size: .; DNA: TGCGCCAGCAGCTTGGGAGTAGCCCGCAGCACAGATACGCAGTATTTT; CDR3: CASSLGVARSTDTQYF
D: .; V: TRBV6-5; J: TRBJ2-2; size: .; DNA: TGTGCCAGTAAAGGAGGGAGAAACACCGGGGAGCTGTTTTTT; CDR3: CASKGGRNTGELFF
D: .; V: TRBV10-1; J: TRBJ2-2; size: few; DNA: TGCGCCAGCACGGAGGGGAGTGGCACCGGGGAGCTGTTTTTT; CDR3: CASTEGSGTGELFF
D: TRBD1; V: TRBV3-1/TRBV3-2; J: TRBJ1-2; size: .; DNA: TGTGCCAGCAGCTGGACAGGGAAATGGGAAGGCTACACCTTC; CDR3: CASSWTGKWEGYTF
D: .; V: TRBV6-5; J: TRBJ1-2; size: .; DNA: TGTGCCAGCAGTTCATGGACTTTCTATGGCTACACCTTC; CDR3: CASSSWTFYGYTF
D: .; V: TRBV15; J: TRBJ2-1; size: once; DNA: TGTGCCACCAGCAGAGAAGGAACAGACAATGAGCAGTTCTTC; CDR3: CATSREGTDNEQFF
D: .; V: TRBV6-5; J: TRBJ2-3; size: .; DNA: TGTGCCAGCAGCTCCCTCCTGGCGGGGGCAGGTACGCAGTATTTT; CDR3: CASSSLLAGAGTQYF
D: .; V: TRBV6-5; J: TRBJ2-2; size: .; DNA: TGTGCCAGCAGTTATAAGTACTGGGGGGCCGGGGAGCTGTTTTTT; CDR3: CASSYKYWGAGELFF
D: .; V: TRBV5-1; J: TRBJ1-1; size: .; DNA: TGCGCCAGCAGCCCTCAACCAGGGGACACTGAAGCTTTCTTT; CDR3: CASSPQPGDTEAFF
D: TRBD2; V: TRBV29-1; J: TRBJ2-7; size: .; DNA: TGCAGCGTTCCGGGATTAGCGGGGGGGCCGGACGAGCAGTACTTC; CDR3: CSVPGLAGGPDEQYF
D: .; V: TRBV13; J: TRBJ2-2; size: .; DNA: TGTGCCAGCAGCACAAAACCCCGGGAGCCTTACACCGGGGAGCTGTTTTTT; CDR3: CASSTKPREPYTGELFF
D: .; V: TRBV6-1; J: TRBJ1-5; size: few; DNA: TGTGCCAGCAGTGAAGTCGCGAGTGAGCAGCCCCAGCATTTT; CDR3: CASSEVASEQPQHF
D: TRBD1; V: TRBV13; J: TRBJ1-4; size: .; DNA: TGTGCCAGCAGCTTTGGAGACAGGGGCGAAAAACTGTTTTTT; CDR3: CASSFGDRGEKLFF
D: TRBD2; V: TRBV28; J: TRBJ2-1; size: .; DNA: TGTGCCAGCAGGTTAGCGGGAGGGGTACTCTACAATGAGCAGTTCTTC; CDR3: CASRLAGGVLYNEQFF
D: .; V: TRBV19; J: TRBJ1-4; size: .; DNA: TGTGCCAGTAGCACGGTTCCTACTAATGAAAAACTGTTTTTT; CDR3: CASSTVPTNEKLFF
D: TRBD1; V: TRBV27; J: TRBJ2-7; size: .; DNA: TGTGCCAGCAGCAGGGACAGAACCCTCTACGAGCAGTACTTC; CDR3: CASSRDRTLYEQYF
D: TRBD1; V: TRBV2; J: TRBJ2-3; size: .; DNA: TGTGCCAGCAGTGAAGCAGGGACAGGGAGCACAGATACGCAGTATTTT; CDR3: CASSEAGTGSTDTQYF
D: TRBD2; V: TRBV19; J: TRBJ2-5; size: .; DNA: TGTGCCAGTACCCTCGGGAGGTCGGGGCAAGAGACCCAGTACTTC; CDR3: CASTLGRSGQETQYF
D: TRBD1; V: TRBV18; J: TRBJ2-7; size: .; DNA: TGTGCCAGCTCACCCGGGACAGACTCCTACGAGCAGTACTTC; CDR3: CASSPGTDSYEQYF
D: .; V: TRBV28; J: TRBJ2-7; size: .; DNA: TGTGCCAGCAGTCACAGGGTCACGGGCTCCTACGAGCAGTACTTC; CDR3: CASSHRVTGSYEQYF
D: TRBD1; V: TRBV6-5; J: TRBJ1-1; size: .; DNA: TGTGCCAGCAGTCCACTGACAGGGGTCGCTTTCTTT; CDR3: CASSPLTGVAFF
D: TRBD1; V: TRBV5-4; J: TRBJ1-1; size: .; DNA: TGTGCCAGCAGTTCAGGACAGGGAGGCACTGAAGCTTTCTTT; CDR3: CASSSGQGGTEAFF
D: TRBD2; V: TRBV7-8; J: TRBJ2-1; size: .; DNA: TGTGCCAGCAGCTTCCCCGGACTAGCGGGAGCCAATGAGCAGTTCTTC; CDR3: CASSFPGLAGANEQFF
D: .; V: TRBV21-1; J: TRBJ2-7; size: .; DNA: TGTGCCAGCAGTCGACAGGGGAGGGAGCAGTACTTC; CDR3: CASSRQGREQYF
D: .; V: TRBV2; J: TRBJ2-7; size: .; DNA: TGTGCCAGCAGTCCAACCTACGAGCAGTACTTC; CDR3: CASSPTYEQYF
D: TRBD2; V: TRBV19; J: TRBJ2-1; size: .; DNA: TGTGCCAGTAGTGCCATCACTAGCGGGACGGCCCCGCTAACGCAGTTCTTC; CDR3: CASSAITSGTAPLTQFF
D: TRBD1; V: TRBV9; J: TRBJ2-1; size: .; DNA: TGTGCCAGCAGCGTAGGAGGACAGGGGCTCAATGAGCAGTTCTTC; CDR3: CASSVGGQGLNEQFF
D: .; V: TRBV9; J: TRBJ1-1; size: once; DNA: TGTGCCAGCAGCGTAGAAGCAGGGGCTGAAGCTTTCTTT; CDR3: CASSVEAGAEAFF
D: TRBD1; V: TRBV9; J: TRBJ1-2; size: .; DNA: TGTGCCAGCAGCGTAGATCGGCAGGGACAGGGATTTAACTATGGCTACACCTTC; CDR3: CASSVDRQGQGFNYGYTF
D: .; V: TRBV3-1/TRBV3-2; J: TRBJ2-6; size: once; DNA: TGTGCCAGCAGCTCCACAGCCCCGACTGGGGCCAACGTCCTGACTTTC; CDR3: CASSSTAPTGANVLTF
D: .; V: TRBV25-1; J: TRBJ1-4; size: .; DNA: TGTGCCAGCAGTGAATTCGGAGCCACCGCCTATGAAAAACTGTTTTTT; CDR3: CASSEFGATAYEKLFF
D: TRBD1; V: TRBV19; J: TRBJ2-5; size: .; DNA: TGTGCCAGTAGTCCCCGGACAGGCATCCAAGAGACCCAGTACTTC; CDR3: CASSPRTGIQETQYF
D: TRBD1; V: TRBV3-1/TRBV3-2; J: TRBJ2-2; size: .; DNA: TGTGCCAGCAGCCAAGGGACAGGTTTGAACACCGGGGAGCTGTTTTTT; CDR3: CASSQGTGLNTGELFF
D: .; V: TRBV11-3; J: TRBJ2-2; size: .; DNA: TGTGCCAGCAGCTCTTATCCCCCGACAAGGAACACCGGGGAGCTGTTTTTT; CDR3: CASSSYPPTRNTGELFF
D: .; V: TRBV19; J: TRBJ2-1; size: .; DNA: .; CDR3: CASTSDSYNEQFF
D: .; V: TRBV27; J: TRBJ2-3; size: .; DNA: TGTGCCAGCCATTTCTCAGGGACAGATACGCAGTATTTT; CDR3: CASHFSGTDTQYF
D: TRBD1; V: TRBV9; J: TRBJ2-5; size: once; DNA: TGTGCCAGCAGCTTCGGGACAGGGAAAGGAGAGACCCAGTACTTC; CDR3: CASSFGTGKGETQYF
D: .; V: TRBV3-1/TRBV3-2; J: TRBJ1-3; size: .; DNA: TGTGCCAGCAGCCAAGATCAGTCAGGGACTGGAAACACCATATATTTT; CDR3: CASSQDQSGTGNTIYF
D: .; V: TRBV10-3; J: TRBJ1-1; size: once; DNA: TGTGCCATCAGCGCCTCCGAGGGTGAGACTGAAGCTTTCTTT; CDR3: CAISASEGETEAFF
D: .; V: TRBV28; J: TRBJ1-1; size: .; DNA: TGTGCCAGCAGACGACTAGGGAACACTGAAGCTTTCTTT; CDR3: CASRRLGNTEAFF
D: .; V: TRBV14; J: TRBJ2-1; size: .; DNA: TGTGCCAGCAGCCAGGCGGGATGGCTAAGGTCCTACAATGAGCAGTTCTTC; CDR3: CASSQAGWLRSYNEQFF
D: .; V: TRBV18; J: TRBJ1-1; size: .; DNA: TGTGCCAGCTCACCACCGGTACAGCCGAACACTGAAGCTTTCTTT; CDR3: CASSPPVQPNTEAFF
D: TRBD2; V: TRBV19; J: TRBJ2-1; size: .; DNA: TGTGCCAGTAGTAACTCTAGCGGGGGCTACAATGAGCAGTTCTTC; CDR3: CASSNSSGGYNEQFF
D: TRBD2; V: TRBV10-2; J: TRBJ2-7; size: .; DNA: TGCGCCAGCAGTGAGTTTAGCGGGAGGCGCGAGCAGTACTTC; CDR3: CASSEFSGRREQYF
D: TRBD2; V: TRBV19; J: TRBJ2-1; size: .; DNA: TGTGCCAGTAGTATCGGGGCGGGAGTGCGAAATGAGCAGTTCTTC; CDR3: CASSIGAGVRNEQFF
D: TRBD1; V: TRBV12-3/TRBV12-4; J: TRBJ2-7; size: .; DNA: TGTGCCAGCAGTTACGACAGGGGCTACGAGCAGTACTTC; CDR3: CASSYDRGYEQYF
D: .; V: TRBV2; J: TRBJ1-2; size: .; DNA: TGTGCCAGCAGGGACAGACTCTATGGCTACACCTTC; CDR3: CASRDRLYGYTF